One sample yielded the 24 T cell receptor beta chains listed below, sequenced in a study of blood T cell repertoires in COVID-19. Assay: immunoSEQ multiplex PCR; the TCRdb copy retains only in-frame clones and omits some. This table holds roughly 250,000 clones, approximately 80% found once. Material: peripheral blood. These TCRs come from a woman aged 40 to 49 with active or convalescent COVID-19.

V usage is TRBV28 and J usage is TRBJ1-2; D gene ambiguous. This CDR3 has 15 amino acids. Germline V gene lookup returns CDR1 MDHEN and CDR2 SYDVKM. V lost 6 bases to trimming and J lost 7 bases, with 21 bases between them. The CDR3 sequence is CASRPSREGEVGYTF. CDR3 in DNA: TGTGCCAGCAGACCCTCCCGAGAGGGAGAAGTTGGCTACACCTTC.

The gene calls are TRBV10-3 and TRBJ2-1, with TRBD1 as a possible D gene (7 bases). The germline gives CDR1 ENHRY, CDR2 SYGVKD. CDR3 length: 15 amino acids. V dropped 6 bases and J dropped 0 bases, with 12 bases sitting between them. Here the CDR3 reads CAIRGGQSSYNEQFF. The CDR3, as DNA: TGTGCCATCAGGGGGGGACAGAGCTCCTACAATGAGCAGTTCTTC.

The chain has TRBV6-6 and TRBJ1-4; D is uncertain. CDR1 and CDR2 (germline): MNHNY, SVGAGI (reference sequence). The CDR3 length is 12 residues. V dropped 3 bases and J dropped 8 bases, with 7 bases sitting between them. In DNA, the CDR3 is TGTGCCAGCAGTTATTCGTCGGAAAAACTGTTTTTT. As protein: CASSYSSEKLFF.

The genes are TRBV12-3 or TRBV12-4 and TRBJ1-6, with 8 bases matching TRBD1. CDR3 size: 13 residues. Trimming took 8 bases from V and 9 from J; bases not matched to a gene: 6. As DNA, the CDR3 is TGTGCCAGCCGACAGGGGCCAAGTTCACCCCTCCACTTT. Its translation: CASRQGPSSPLHF.

This clone has just a few counts. The V gene is TRBV10-1, the J gene TRBJ1-2; possibly TRBD1 for D (5 bases). The CDR3 runs to 13 residues. CDR1 is WNHNN and CDR2 is SYGVQD in the germline V gene (reference sequence). The germline V and J ends were trimmed by 3 bases and 6 bases, with 11 bases remaining between them. This CDR3 is CASSEARAHGYTF. The DNA of the CDR3 is TGCGCCAGCAGTGAAGCCAGGGCCCATGGCTACACCTTC.

This clone has just one count. This chain connects TRBV28 to TRBJ1-4, with D perhaps matching TRBD1 (5 bases). In germline, CDR1 is MDHEN, CDR2 SYDVKM. The V and J ends lost 5 bases and 0 bases respectively, with 13 bases between them. The CDR3 is 16 amino acids. Here the CDR3 DNA reads TGTGCCAGCAGTCAAGACAGTCTTGCAACTAATGAAAAACTGTTTTTT. This gives the protein CASSQDSLATNEKLFF.

V gene TRBV28 combines with J gene TRBJ1-5; D is perhaps TRBD1 (5 bases). Trimming left V 1 base short and J 4 bases short, with 11 bases between. Per the germline V gene, CDR1 is MDHEN and CDR2 is SYDVKM. The CDR3 has 15 amino acids. CDR3 region: CASSLSAGMNQPQHF. CDR3 nucleotide sequence: TGTGCCAGCAGTTTATCGGCAGGGATGAATCAGCCCCAGCATTTT.

The CDR3 loop reads CASSLTGLAGTNTGELFF. CDR3 sequence (DNA): TGTGCCAGCAGCTTAACGGGACTAGCGGGGACGAACACCGGGGAGCTGTTTTTT. The J gene is TRBJ2-2, the V gene TRBV11-2; 13 nucleotides agree with TRBD2. V dropped 2 bases and J dropped 0; count of bases not matched to a gene: 3. CDR3 size: 18 residues. Looked up from germline, CDR1 is SGHAT and CDR2 is FQNNGV.

The chain has TRBV29-1 and TRBJ2-2; D remains unclear. V shed 7 bases and J shed 0 bases, with 6 bases lying between them. The CDR3 totals 12 residues. In germline, CDR1 is SQVTM, CDR2 ANQGSEA. This CDR3 reads CSGRTNTGELFF. CDR3 bases: TGCAGCGGCAGGACGAACACCGGGGAGCTGTTTTTT.

This chain links TRBV15 with TRBJ1-5; D ambiguous. Trimming pared 5 bases from V and 0 bases from J, leaving 8 bases between. Germline V gives CDR1 LNHNV, CDR2 YYDKDF (reference sequence). The CDR3 has 14 amino acids. The CDR3: CATSPQYSNQPQHF. In DNA form, the CDR3 reads TGTGCCACCAGCCCCCAGTATAGCAATCAGCCCCAGCATTTT.

The rearrangement joins TRBV11-2 to TRBJ1-1, with unresolved D. CDR1 SGHAT and CDR2 FQNNGV come from the germline V gene. Trimming shortened V by 5 bases and J by 2 bases, and 12 bases separated the two germline ends. The CDR3 has 14 residues. The CDR3 DNA is TGTGCCAGCAGCCGCAGACAAAGTAACACTGAAGCTTTCTTT. It encodes CASSRRQSNTEAFF.

This chain uses TRBV5-6 with TRBJ1-6; possible D gene TRBD1, 5 bases. This CDR3 contains 18 residues. Germline V CDR1 and CDR2: SGHDT, YYEEEE. Trimming stripped 4 bases from V and 10 bases from J, with 27 bases between. CDR3 in amino acids: CASSTPDVRRPGGSPLHF. The CDR3, as DNA: TGTGCCAGCAGCACCCCCGACGTCCGCCGCCCGGGGGGGTCACCCCTCCACTTT.

V gene TRBV3-1 (or the pseudogene TRBV3-2) combines with J gene TRBJ1-5, with unresolved D. CDR1 and CDR2 (germline): LGHDT, YNNKEL (reference sequence). The germline V and J ends were trimmed by 5 bases and 3 bases, with 8 bases remaining between them. The CDR3 covers 13 residues. CDR3 sequence: CASSFDTNQPQHF. The CDR3 coding sequence is TGTGCCAGCAGCTTCGACACCAATCAGCCCCAGCATTTT.

The chain is built from TRBV28 and TRBJ1-1; TRBD1 aligns across 8 bases. J was trimmed by 5 bases and V by 6 bases; bases with no gene match: 8. Germline-derived CDR1 and CDR2 are MDHEN and SYDVKM. The CDR3 sequence is 14 residues long. CDR3 protein: CASRPQGAQTEAFF. In DNA, the CDR3 is TGTGCCAGCAGGCCTCAGGGGGCACAGACTGAAGCTTTCTTT.

There are a few counts of this clone. The chain joins TRBV29-1 to TRBJ1-6; no clear D. The germline V and J ends were trimmed by 1 base and 0 bases, with 7 bases remaining between them. The CDR3 covers 15 residues. Per the germline V gene, CDR1 is SQVTM and CDR2 is ANQGSEA. This chain's CDR3 is CSVEVLSSYNSPLHF. CDR3 in DNA: TGCAGCGTTGAAGTCCTGAGCTCCTATAATTCACCCCTCCACTTT.

This chain uses TRBV3-1 (or the pseudogene TRBV3-2) with TRBJ2-1; the match to TRBD2 covers 10 bases. Per the germline V gene, CDR1 is LGHDT and CDR2 is YNNKEL (reference sequence). With 6 bases clipped from V and 10 bases from J, the junction kept 6 bases outside the gene matches. This CDR3 comprises 13 residues. The CDR3 DNA follows: TGTGCCAGCAGACATTCTAGCGGGGGCGAGCAGTTCTTC. It specifies CASRHSSGGEQFF.

The gene calls are TRBV7-9 and TRBJ2-2; D gene uncertain. Per germline, CDR1 SEHNR and CDR2 FQNEAQ (reference sequence). Between the trimmed V and J ends, which lost 5 bases and 6 bases, there was a span of 10 bases. The CDR3 has 13 amino acids. Here the CDR3 reads CASSPAAAGELFF. CDR3 nucleotides: TGTGCCAGCAGCCCCGCGGCGGCCGGGGAGCTGTTTTTT. Full variable domain (remainder filled in from reference TRBV7-9 and TRBJ2-2): DTGVSQNPRHKITKRGQNVTFRCDPISEHNRLYWYRQTLGQGPEFLTYFQNEAQLEKSRLLSDRFSAERPKGSFSTLEIQRTEQGDSAMYLCASSPAAAGELFFGEGSRLTVL.

The chain combines TRBV5-1 with TRBJ1-4; D call uncertain. Germline assignment: CDR1 SGHRS and CDR2 YFSETQ. The CDR3 is 13 residues long. The V and J ends lost 0 bases and 7 bases respectively, with 7 bases between them. CDR3 protein: CASSLGPIEKLFF. CDR3 nucleotide sequence: TGCGCCAGCAGCTTGGGTCCCATTGAAAAACTGTTTTTT.

The chain combines TRBV6-5 with TRBJ1-2; 7 bases agree with TRBD1. The V segment lost 8 bases and the J segment 3 bases; nucleotides outside the gene matches: 12. The V gene's germline CDR1 is MNHEY and CDR2 SVGAGI. This CDR3 region has 15 residues. The DNA for the CDR3 is TGTGCCAGCTATCCGACAGGGAAGATGGACTATGGCTACACCTTC. Protein sequence: CASYPTGKMDYGYTF.

The V gene is TRBV11-2, the J gene TRBJ1-4; D is possibly TRBD1 (5 bases). The length of the CDR3 is 15 residues. Germline values: CDR1 SGHAT, CDR2 FQNNGV. Trimming shortened V by 5 bases and J by 8 bases, and 18 bases separated the two germline ends. CDR3 bases: TGTGCCAGCAGCCCCGATAGGGGCCAAAGGGAAAAACTGTTTTTT. This sequence encodes CASSPDRGQREKLFF.

About this clone: The same CDR3 can be traced to other DNA sequences in this sample. This rearrangement joins TRBV30 to TRBJ1-4, with D unclear. Germline CDR1 reads GTSNPN; CDR2 reads SVGIG (reference sequence). Trimming shortened V by 2 bases and J by 8 bases, and 12 bases separated the two germline ends. CDR3 length: 13 residues. In DNA, the CDR3 is TGTGCCTGGAGTCGAGGGCTCGGGGAAAAACTGTTTTTT. Encoded protein: CAWSRGLGEKLFF.

This clone was seen only once. The rearrangement links TRBV4-1 to TRBJ2-7, with 8 bases matching TRBD2. Germline V gene lookup returns CDR1 MGHRA and CDR2 YSYEKL. The CDR3 consists of 17 residues. Germline trimming cut 5 bases from V and 2 bases from J; bases unmatched to any gene: 14. The DNA of the CDR3 is TGCGCCAGCAGCACACTGATATCTAGTAGCGGGGCCTACGAGCAGTACTTC. This gives the protein CASSTLISSSGAYEQYF.

The chain recombines TRBV7-9 with TRBJ2-1; maybe TRBD1 (6 bases). Germline V gene sequence: CDR1 SEHNR, CDR2 FQNEAQ (reference sequence). V gave up 0 bases and J gave up 6 bases, with 12 bases separating them. This CDR3 spans 15 amino acids. CDR3 DNA sequence: TGTGCCAGCAGCTTAGCTGGGAGAGGGGGCAATGAGCAGTTCTTC. Residues: CASSLAGRGGNEQFF.

The chain carries TRBV3-1 (or the pseudogene TRBV3-2) and TRBJ1-3; 7 bases are a match to TRBD1. Germline V gene data show CDR1 as LGHDT and CDR2 as YNNKEL (reference sequence). This CDR3 region has 11 residues. V lost 2 bases to trimming and J lost 15 bases; unmatched junction nucleotides: 4. CDR3 coding DNA: TGTGCCAGCAGCCAAAAGGGGGCCGCATATTTT. The encoded protein is CASSQKGAAYF.